Following are 8 T cell receptor beta chains from one sample sequenced in a study of blood T cell repertoires in COVID-19. Sequencing was performed with immunoSEQ multiplex PCR; in TCRdb, only in-frame clones are kept and a portion is missing. Here the sample spans more than 80,000 clones, over 80% being singletons. Source material: peripheral blood. Source of these receptors: a man of 80 years or more with acute or convalescent COVID-19.

The chain links TRBV10-3 to TRBJ1-1; 7 bases are a match to TRBD1. J gave up 2 bases and V 10 bases, and 10 bases lay outside the gene matches. The CDR3 loop spans 14 amino acids. CDR1 is ENHRY, CDR2 SYGVKD, per germline. CDR3 loop: CATVPGQSNTEAFF. In DNA form, the CDR3 reads TGTGCCACGGTACCGGGACAGAGTAACACTGAAGCTTTCTTT.

As DNA, the CDR3 is TGTGCCAGCAGTGTAGTAGCGAACACCGGGGAGCTGTTTTTT. It yields the protein CASSVVANTGELFF. The V and J genes are TRBV2 and TRBJ2-2; D gene unclear. Germline loops: CDR1 SNHLY, CDR2 FYNNEI. There are 14 residues in the CDR3. Deletions cut 4 bases from V and 0 bases from J, with 6 bases between.

J is TRBJ1-1 and V is TRBV19; the D is unclear. The CDR3 contains 12 residues. In germline, CDR1 is LNHDA, CDR2 SQIVND (reference sequence). Trimming cost V 6 bases and J 1 base, with 6 bases left between them. The CDR3 DNA reads as TGTGCCAGTAGAGCCAAGAACACTGAAGCTTTCTTT. Amino acid sequence: CASRAKNTEAFF.

The CDR3 reads CASSWDRERYEQYF. In nucleotides, the CDR3 is TGTGCCAGCAGTTGGGACAGGGAGCGCTACGAGCAGTACTTC. V is TRBV6-5 and J is TRBJ2-7; 9 nucleotides line up with TRBD1. The CDR3 totals 14 residues. The J segment lost 3 bases and the V segment lost 4 bases, leaving 4 bases of the junction unmatched. Germline V gene sequence: CDR1 MNHEY, CDR2 SVGAGI.

The chain couples TRBV4-3 to TRBJ2-1; 7 positions match TRBD1. The ends lost 0 bases at V and 4 bases at J; junction bases unmatched: 3. The CDR3 sequence is 15 residues long. The V gene's germline CDR1 is LGHNA and CDR2 YSLEER. The CDR3 here is CASSQENRGYNEQFF. CDR3 nucleotides: TGCGCCAGCAGCCAAGAAAACAGGGGATACAATGAGCAGTTCTTC.

The chain recombines TRBV6-5 with TRBJ2-7, with 9 nucleotides matching TRBD1. The germline V gene has CDR1 MNHEY and CDR2 SVGAGI. V was clipped by 4 bases and J by 2 bases; unmatched bases: 9. This CDR3 region has 16 residues. CDR3 sequence: CASSFLPGTGPYEQYF. DNA for the CDR3: TGTGCCAGCAGTTTCCTCCCCGGGACAGGGCCCTACGAGCAGTACTTC.

This chain connects TRBV5-5 to TRBJ1-3; D gene ambiguous. The CDR3 contains 13 residues. V was trimmed by 4 bases and J by 3 bases, leaving 8 bases between them. Germline CDR1 and CDR2: SGHKS and YYEKEE (reference sequence). The CDR3 loop is CASSPGVGNTIYF. The DNA of the CDR3 is TGTGCCAGCAGCCCCGGAGTTGGAAACACCATATATTTT.

V usage is TRBV19 and J usage is TRBJ2-5, with unresolved D. CDR1 and CDR2 (germline): LNHDA, SQIVND (reference sequence). V lost 5 bases and J 5 bases, leaving 6 bases between the germline ends. The CDR3 totals 11 residues. The CDR3 sequence: CASSALETQYF. The CDR3 region has the DNA TGTGCCAGTAGTGCACTCGAGACCCAGTACTTC.